These 27 T cell receptor beta chains came from one sample sequenced in a study of cytomegalovirus exposure and HLA in healthy donors. PCR primers comprised 60 Vbeta and 13 Jbeta primers. Sequenced by immunoSEQ multiplex PCR; TCRdb stores in-frame clones only, minus some. The table includes around 150,000 clones, roughly 80% detected once. Source material: PBMCs. Receptors were obtained from a woman in her twenties or thirties in good health and CMV-seropositive.

This sequence joins TRBV4-3 and TRBJ1-2, with 7 bases aligning to TRBD1. Germline loops: CDR1 LGHNA, CDR2 YSLEER. The CDR3 length is 14 residues. Trimming removed 5 bases from V and 3 bases from J; junction bases left unmatched: 6. The CDR3 here is CASSRQGTYYGYTF. The CDR3 nucleotides are TGCGCCAGCAGCAGACAGGGAACATACTATGGCTACACCTTC.

This chain connects TRBV4-3 to TRBJ1-6; 12 nucleotides agree with TRBD1. The CDR3 contains 17 residues. V was pared by 6 bases and J by 10 bases, with 13 bases of the junction left unmatched. Germline values: CDR1 LGHNA, CDR2 YSLEER. As DNA, the CDR3 is TGCGCCAGCAGTCCTTCTCCCTCCGGGACAGGGGGCTCACCCCTCCACTTT. This translates into CASSPSPSGTGGSPLHF.

This clone showed up just once. V usage is TRBV5-4 and J usage is TRBJ2-4; 14 bases are shared with TRBD2. V lost 3 bases to trimming and J lost 13 bases; unmatched junction nucleotides: 18. The germline V gene has CDR1 SGHNT and CDR2 YYREEE (reference sequence). This CDR3 comprises 18 residues. The CDR3 DNA sequence: TGTGCCAGCAGCTCGGGACTAGCGGGGGTGTCAGCCTCTACCACACAGTACTTC. Translating it yields CASSSGLAGVSASTTQYF. The full variable domain, with the rest looked up from reference TRBV5-4 and TRBJ2-4, is ETGVTQSPTHLIKTRGQQVTLRCSSQSGHNTVSWYQQALGQGPQFIFQYYREEENGRGNFPPRFSGLQFPNYSSELNVNALELDDSALYLCASSSGLAGVSASTTQYFGAGTRLSVL.

This chain uses TRBV28 with TRBJ1-6; no firm D call. The CDR3 length is 12 residues. The ends were cut back, 2 bases at V and 7 bases at J, with 3 bases in the middle. The germline V gene encodes CDR1 MDHEN and CDR2 SYDVKM. DNA of the CDR3: TGTGCCAGCAGTTTACCAAATTCACCCCTCCACTTT. Encoded protein: CASSLPNSPLHF. Drawing the rest from reference TRBV28 and TRBJ1-6, the complete variable domain is DVKVTQSSRYLVKRTGEKVFLECVQDMDHENMFWYRQDPGLGLRLIYFSYDVKMKEKGDIPEGYSVSREKKERFSLILESASTNQTSMYLCASSLPNSPLHFGNGTRLTVT.

The chain recombines TRBV11-3 with TRBJ1-2; the D gene is possibly TRBD1 (6 bases). Germline CDR1 SGHNT, CDR2 YENEEA. This CDR3 comprises 18 residues. V was clipped by 0 bases and J by 2 bases, with 19 bases between them. The CDR3 DNA is TGTGCCAGCAGCTTAGACCCGGACAGCCGACCCCCAAACTATGGCTACACCTTC. This codes for CASSLDPDSRPPNYGYTF.

The chain recombines TRBV10-2 with TRBJ1-1; 9 bases align to TRBD1. With V trimmed by 10 bases and J by 1 base, 4 bases remained unmatched. The germline gives CDR1 WSHSY, CDR2 SAAADI. The CDR3 has 13 residues. CDR3 bases: TGCGCCACCGTGGACAGGGGGAACACTGAAGCTTTCTTT. Translation: CATVDRGNTEAFF.

The V and J genes are TRBV19 and TRBJ1-1, with 12 bases identical to TRBD1. The germline V gene encodes CDR1 LNHDA and CDR2 SQIVND (reference sequence). Germline trimming cut 6 bases from V and 3 bases from J; bases unmatched to any gene: 8. The CDR3 has 16 residues. The CDR3 loop reads CASRVRDRGPDTEAFF. The CDR3 DNA reads TGTGCCAGTAGGGTCCGGGACAGGGGGCCGGACACTGAAGCTTTCTTT.

The chain is built from TRBV7-9 and TRBJ2-2, with TRBD2 matching over 10 bases. Trimming took 5 bases from V and 4 from J; bases not matched to a gene: 7. The length of the CDR3 is 16 residues. CDR1 is SEHNR, CDR2 FQNEAQ, per germline (reference sequence). The CDR3 loop reads CASSLQRGGPTGELFF. CDR3 DNA sequence: TGTGCCAGCAGCCTTCAGCGGGGGGGCCCCACCGGGGAGCTGTTTTTT.

The chain couples TRBV5-1 to TRBJ2-3; D gene ambiguous. The germline gives CDR1 SGHRS, CDR2 YFSETQ. V was shortened by 0 bases and J by 0 bases, with 8 bases between the two germline ends. The CDR3 contains 15 residues. In DNA form, the CDR3 reads TGCGCCAGCAGCTTGGGGCAGTCCAGCACAGATACGCAGTATTTT. This sequence encodes CASSLGQSSTDTQYF.

The chain couples TRBV30 to TRBJ1-1; 8 bases map to TRBD1. From germline, CDR1 is GTSNPN and CDR2 SVGIG (reference sequence). The CDR3 is 15 amino acids. V trimming: 3 bases; J trimming: 5 bases; junction bases outside the gene matches: 11. The DNA of the CDR3 is TGTGCCTGGAGGACAGGGGTTACTGGAAAGACTGAAGCTTTCTTT. As protein: CAWRTGVTGKTEAFF.

This chain uses TRBV5-1 with TRBJ1-1, with TRBD1 as a possible D gene (6 bases). This CDR3 has 16 residues. Trimming cost V 4 bases and J 1 base, with 17 bases left between them. Germline CDR1 is SGHRS and CDR2 is YFSETQ. The CDR3 bases are TGCGCCAGCAGCCAGGACCACAGGGATGGGAACACTGAAGCTTTCTTT. It encodes CASSQDHRDGNTEAFF.

The rearrangement joins TRBV18 to TRBJ1-1, with TRBD1 as a possible D gene (6 bases). CDR1 KGHSH and CDR2 LQKENI come from the germline V gene. The length of the CDR3 is 14 residues. Trimming removed 8 bases from V and 0 bases from J, with 13 bases in between. The CDR3: CASMRGRVNTEAFF. In DNA form, the CDR3 reads TGTGCCAGCATGAGGGGGAGGGTGAACACTGAAGCTTTCTTT. Using reference TRBV18 and TRBJ1-1 for the parts outside the CDR3, the full variable domain is NAGVMQNPRHLVRRRGQEARLRCSPMKGHSHVYWYRQLPEEGLKFMVYLQKENIIDESGMPKERFSAEFPKEGPSILRIQQVVRGDSAAYFCASMRGRVNTEAFFGQGTRLTVV.

The V call is TRBV5-4, the J call TRBJ2-1, with D tentatively TRBD2 (6 bases). This CDR3 has 14 residues. CDR1 is SGHNT, CDR2 YYREEE, per germline (reference sequence). With 6 bases removed from V and 6 bases from J, the gap between germline ends came to 16 bases. The CDR3 reads CASTPRGGANEQFF. In DNA form, the CDR3 reads TGTGCCAGCACCCCGAGGGGCGGGGCCAATGAGCAGTTCTTC.

The sample holds one count of this clone. The chain links TRBV21-1 to TRBJ1-5; the D call in the table, TRBD1, was not verified against the DNA. TRBV21-1 is tagged as a pseudogene. There are 15 residues in the CDR3. CDR3 region: CASSLLQGTGQPQHF. The CDR3 region has the DNA TGTGCCAGCAGCCTTCTTCAAGGGACAGGTCAGCCCCAGCATTTT.

This sequence joins TRBV10-3 and TRBJ2-7; 7 nucleotides line up with TRBD2. Germline V gives CDR1 ENHRY, CDR2 SYGVKD. The CDR3 is 13 residues long. V lost 1 base, J lost 5 bases, and 2 bases stayed unmatched. The CDR3 sequence is CAISEFGGDEQYF. The CDR3 coding sequence is TGTGCCATCAGTGAGTTTGGGGGGGACGAGCAGTACTTC.

In regard to this clone: At one of its ends the junction is not consistent with the germline gene, which may arise from a read error. The chain joins TRBV4-3 to TRBJ2-6, with D possibly being TRBD1 (5 bases). Germline loops: CDR1 LGHNA, CDR2 YSLEER. This CDR3 region has 15 residues. The CDR3 DNA sequence: TGCGCCAGCAGCCAAGCCCCACCTGGGGCCAACGGCCTGACTTTC. Residues: CASSQAPPGANGLTF.

This clone has a handful of counts. The chain recombines TRBV7-2 with TRBJ1-2; D might be TRBD1 (5 bases). Trimming took off 8 bases at V and 1 base at J, with 8 bases between the two ends. This CDR3 spans 12 amino acids. Germline V lookup: CDR1 SGHTA, CDR2 FQGNSA. The DNA for the CDR3 is TGTGCCAGCGGACAATTTAACTATGGCTACACCTTC. It codes for CASGQFNYGYTF.

Note on this clone: At one boundary the junction diverges from the germline segment, which might be a read error. Written as DNA, the CDR3 is TGTGCCAGCAGTCAAGAAGTGGCAGGGCCTAATGAAAAACTGTTTTTT. Translated: CASSQEVAGPNEKLFF. The J gene is TRBJ1-4, the V gene TRBV4-2, with a tentative D call TRBD1 (5 bases). The CDR3 has 16 amino acids. Germline V gene lookup returns CDR1 LGHNA and CDR2 YNFKEQ.

This clone was seen only a few times. The gene calls are TRBV7-3 and TRBJ1-2; D unresolved. The CDR3 has 15 residues. The ends were cut back, 1 base at V and 6 bases at J, with 15 bases in the middle. Germline V gives CDR1 SGHTA, CDR2 FQGTGA. CDR3 protein: CASSLMGVGGDGYTF. CDR3 coding DNA: TGTGCCAGCAGCTTAATGGGTGTGGGAGGAGATGGCTACACCTTC.

This chain uses TRBV7-2 with TRBJ1-5, with D maybe TRBD1 (5 bases). The CDR3 is 15 residues long. Germline V lookup: CDR1 SGHTA, CDR2 FQGNSA. V was shortened by 3 bases and J by 0 bases, with 9 bases between the two germline ends. The CDR3 here is CASSLGQNSNQPQHF. The CDR3 DNA follows: TGTGCCAGCAGCTTGGGGCAGAATAGCAATCAGCCCCAGCATTTT.

The chain links TRBV5-1 to TRBJ2-1; no definite D call. The V end was cut by 0 bases, the J end by 0 bases, with 7 bases between. There are 15 residues in the CDR3. The germline CDR1 and CDR2 sequences are SGHRS and YFSETQ. Here the CDR3 DNA reads TGCGCCAGCAGCTTGGACAGTGTCTCCTACAATGAGCAGTTCTTC. Translation: CASSLDSVSYNEQFF.

The chain uses TRBV7-8 and TRBJ1-5; 9 bases are shared with TRBD1. There are 14 residues in the CDR3. Germline assignment: CDR1 SGHVS and CDR2 FQNEAQ. V shed 1 base and J 5 bases; nucleotides not matched to a gene: 0. The CDR3 nucleotides read TGTGCCAGCAGCTTAGGGACAGGGGATCAGCCCCAGCATTTT. Its protein is CASSLGTGDQPQHF. The full variable domain, with the rest looked up from reference TRBV7-8 and TRBJ1-5, is GAGVSQSPRYKVAKRGQDVALRCDPISGHVSLFWYQQALGQGPEFLTYFQNEAQLDKSGLPSDRFFAERPEGSVSTLKIQRTQQEDSAVYLCASSLGTGDQPQHFGDGTRLSIL.

This chain joins TRBV29-1 and TRBJ1-2; 8 nucleotides match TRBD1. Germline V gives CDR1 SQVTM, CDR2 ANQGSEA. J lost 10 bases, V lost 8 bases, and 21 bases had no gene match. CDR3 size: 15 residues. CDR3 DNA: TGCAGCACCAAGGGACAGGAGCCTCTATATGTAGACTACACCTTC. Protein: CSTKGQEPLYVDYTF.

V and J are TRBV5-5 and TRBJ1-5, with D possibly TRBD1 on 6 matching bases. Germline-derived CDR1 and CDR2 are SGHKS and YYEKEE (reference sequence). This CDR3 has 17 residues. The ends were cut back, 4 bases at V and 0 bases at J, with 17 bases in the middle. CDR3 in amino acids: CASSLEGTPYSNQPQHF. DNA for the CDR3: TGTGCCAGCAGCCTGGAAGGGACACCTTATAGCAATCAGCCCCAGCATTTT.

The genes are TRBV5-1 and TRBJ1-1, with 8 positions matching TRBD1. Looked up from germline, CDR1 is SGHRS and CDR2 is YFSETQ. CDR3 length: 13 amino acids. V shed 4 bases, J shed 4 bases, and the junction held 3 bases outside the gene matches. The CDR3 DNA sequence: TGCGCCAGCAGCCCCAGGGGGCCCACTGAAGCTTTCTTT. Amino acid sequence: CASSPRGPTEAFF.

The table lists this clone with a few counts. The V and J genes are TRBV30 and TRBJ1-2, with D tentatively TRBD1 (5 bases). The V end was cut by 1 base, the J end by 4 bases, with 10 bases between. Germline V gene sequence: CDR1 GTSNPN, CDR2 SVGIG (reference sequence). The CDR3 has 13 amino acids. The CDR3 loop reads CAWSEDSFYGYTF. As DNA, the CDR3 is TGTGCCTGGAGTGAAGACAGTTTCTATGGCTACACCTTC.

This clone was detected only once. The chain is built from TRBV12-5 and TRBJ1-5; TRBD1 might be the D (6 bases). The germline V gene has CDR1 LGHNT and CDR2 FRNRAP. V shed 6 bases and J shed 2 bases, with 11 bases lying between them. The CDR3 covers 14 residues. The CDR3 region has the DNA TGTGCTAGTGGAGGGGGATTCGGCAATCAGCCCCAGCATTTT. The encoded protein is CASGGGFGNQPQHF.